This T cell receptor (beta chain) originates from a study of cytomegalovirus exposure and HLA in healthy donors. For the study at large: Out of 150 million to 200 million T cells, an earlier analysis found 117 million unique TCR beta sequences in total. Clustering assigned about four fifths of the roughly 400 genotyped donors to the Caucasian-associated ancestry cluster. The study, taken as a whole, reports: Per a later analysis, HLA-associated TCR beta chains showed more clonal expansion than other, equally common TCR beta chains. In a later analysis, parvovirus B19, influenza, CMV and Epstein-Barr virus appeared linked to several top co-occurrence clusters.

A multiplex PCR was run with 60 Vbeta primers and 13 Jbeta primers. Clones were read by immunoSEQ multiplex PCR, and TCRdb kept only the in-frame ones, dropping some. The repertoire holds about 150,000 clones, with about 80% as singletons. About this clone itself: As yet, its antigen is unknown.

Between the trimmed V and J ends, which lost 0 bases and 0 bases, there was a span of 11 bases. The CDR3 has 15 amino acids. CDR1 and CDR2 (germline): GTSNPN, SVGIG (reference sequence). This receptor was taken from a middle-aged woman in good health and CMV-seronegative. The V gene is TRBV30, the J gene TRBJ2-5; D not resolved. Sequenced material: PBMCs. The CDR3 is CAWSVGQSYQETQYF. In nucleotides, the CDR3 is TGTGCCTGGAGTGTTGGGCAGTCGTACCAAGAGACCCAGTACTTC.